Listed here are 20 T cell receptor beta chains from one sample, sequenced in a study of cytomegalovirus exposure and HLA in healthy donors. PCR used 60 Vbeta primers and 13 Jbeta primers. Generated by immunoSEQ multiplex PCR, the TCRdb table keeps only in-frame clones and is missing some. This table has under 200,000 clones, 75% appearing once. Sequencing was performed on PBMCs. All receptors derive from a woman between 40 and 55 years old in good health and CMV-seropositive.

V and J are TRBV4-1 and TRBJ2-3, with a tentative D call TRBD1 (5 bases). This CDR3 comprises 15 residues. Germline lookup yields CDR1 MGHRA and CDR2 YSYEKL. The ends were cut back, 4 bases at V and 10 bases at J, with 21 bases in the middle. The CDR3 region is CASSPWPQDKPSQYF. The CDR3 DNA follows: TGCGCCAGCAGCCCGTGGCCCCAGGACAAGCCCTCGCAGTATTTT.

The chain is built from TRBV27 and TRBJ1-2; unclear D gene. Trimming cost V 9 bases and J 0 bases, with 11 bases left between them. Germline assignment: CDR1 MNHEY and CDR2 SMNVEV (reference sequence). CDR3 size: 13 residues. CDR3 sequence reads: CASSPLANYGYTF. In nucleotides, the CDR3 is TGTGCCAGTTCACCCTTAGCTAACTATGGCTACACCTTC.

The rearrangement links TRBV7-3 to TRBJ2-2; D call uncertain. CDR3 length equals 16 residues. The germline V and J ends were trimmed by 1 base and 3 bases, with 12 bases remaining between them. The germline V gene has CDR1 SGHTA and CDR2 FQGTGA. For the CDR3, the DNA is TGTGCCAGCAGCTTAAGCCCAGGCGATTACACCGGGGAGCTGTTTTTT. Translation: CASSLSPGDYTGELFF.

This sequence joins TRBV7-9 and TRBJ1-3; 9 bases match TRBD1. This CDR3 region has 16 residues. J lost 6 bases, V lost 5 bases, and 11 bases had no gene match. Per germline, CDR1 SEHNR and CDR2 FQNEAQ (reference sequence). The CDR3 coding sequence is TGTGCCAGCAGCCAAGGAAGACAGGGGGTTTCAAACACCATATATTTT. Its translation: CASSQGRQGVSNTIYF. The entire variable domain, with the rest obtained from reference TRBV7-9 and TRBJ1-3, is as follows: DTGVSQNPRHKITKRGQNVTFRCDPISEHNRLYWYRQTLGQGPEFLTYFQNEAQLEKSRLLSDRFSAERPKGSFSTLEIQRTEQGDSAMYLCASSQGRQGVSNTIYFGEGSWLTVV.

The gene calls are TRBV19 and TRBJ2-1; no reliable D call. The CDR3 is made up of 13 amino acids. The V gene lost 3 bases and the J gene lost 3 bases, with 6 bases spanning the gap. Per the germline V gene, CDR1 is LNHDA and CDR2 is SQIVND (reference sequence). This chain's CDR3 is CASSMADYNEQFF. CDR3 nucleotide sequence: TGTGCCAGTAGTATGGCGGACTACAATGAGCAGTTCTTC.

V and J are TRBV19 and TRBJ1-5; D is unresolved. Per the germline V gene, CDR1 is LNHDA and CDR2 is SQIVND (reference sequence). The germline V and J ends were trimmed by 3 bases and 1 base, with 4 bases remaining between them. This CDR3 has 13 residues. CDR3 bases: TGTGCCAGTAGTATGGGCAGCAATCAGCCCCAGCATTTT. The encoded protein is CASSMGSNQPQHF.

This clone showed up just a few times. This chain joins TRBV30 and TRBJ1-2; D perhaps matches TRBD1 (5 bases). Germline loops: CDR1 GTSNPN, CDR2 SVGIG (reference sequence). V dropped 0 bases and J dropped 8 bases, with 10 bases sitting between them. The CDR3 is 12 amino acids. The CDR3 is CAWSVQGAGYTF. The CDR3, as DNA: TGTGCCTGGAGTGTACAAGGGGCGGGCTACACCTTC.

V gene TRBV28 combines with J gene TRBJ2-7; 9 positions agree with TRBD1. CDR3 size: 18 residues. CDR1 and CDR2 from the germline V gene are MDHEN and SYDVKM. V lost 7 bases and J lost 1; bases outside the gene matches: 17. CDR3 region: CASTPPLGTGTGSYEQYF. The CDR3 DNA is TGTGCCAGCACTCCCCCTCTAGGAACCGGGACAGGGTCCTACGAGCAGTACTTC.

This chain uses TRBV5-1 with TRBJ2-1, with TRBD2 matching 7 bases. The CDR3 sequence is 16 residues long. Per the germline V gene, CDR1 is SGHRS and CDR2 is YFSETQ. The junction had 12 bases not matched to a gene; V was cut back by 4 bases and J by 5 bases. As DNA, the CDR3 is TGCGCCAGCAGCCAACTCTCGAGCGGGACGGACAATGAGCAGTTCTTC. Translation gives CASSQLSSGTDNEQFF.

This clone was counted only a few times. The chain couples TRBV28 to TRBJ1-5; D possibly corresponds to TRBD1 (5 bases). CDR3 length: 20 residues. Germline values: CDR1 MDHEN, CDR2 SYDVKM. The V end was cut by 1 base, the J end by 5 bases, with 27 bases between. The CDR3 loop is CASSLFLGGQGGSRYQPQHF. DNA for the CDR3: TGTGCCAGCAGTTTATTTTTGGGAGGCCAGGGTGGTAGTAGGTATCAGCCCCAGCATTTT. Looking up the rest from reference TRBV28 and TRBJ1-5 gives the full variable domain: DVKVTQSSRYLVKRTGEKVFLECVQDMDHENMFWYRQDPGLGLRLIYFSYDVKMKEKGDIPEGYSVSREKKERFSLILESASTNQTSMYLCASSLFLGGQGGSRYQPQHFGDGTRLSIL.

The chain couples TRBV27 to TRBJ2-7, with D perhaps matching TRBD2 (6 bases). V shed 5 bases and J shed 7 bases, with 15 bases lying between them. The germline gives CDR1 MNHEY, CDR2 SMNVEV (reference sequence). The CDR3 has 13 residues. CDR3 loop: CASSRRELREQYF. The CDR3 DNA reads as TGTGCCAGCAGTAGGAGGGAACTACGAGAGCAGTACTTC.

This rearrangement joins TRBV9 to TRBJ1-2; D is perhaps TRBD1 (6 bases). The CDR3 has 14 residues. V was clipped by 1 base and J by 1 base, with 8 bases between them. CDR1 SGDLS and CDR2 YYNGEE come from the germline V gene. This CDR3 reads CASSVLDSNYGYTF. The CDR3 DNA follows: TGTGCCAGCAGCGTACTGGACAGTAACTATGGCTACACCTTC.

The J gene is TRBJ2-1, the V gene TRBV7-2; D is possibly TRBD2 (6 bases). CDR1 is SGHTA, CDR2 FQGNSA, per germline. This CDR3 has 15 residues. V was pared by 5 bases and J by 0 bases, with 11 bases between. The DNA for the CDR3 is TGTGCCAGCAGCCCCGGGGGAAGCTCCTACAATGAGCAGTTCTTC. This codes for CASSPGGSSYNEQFF.

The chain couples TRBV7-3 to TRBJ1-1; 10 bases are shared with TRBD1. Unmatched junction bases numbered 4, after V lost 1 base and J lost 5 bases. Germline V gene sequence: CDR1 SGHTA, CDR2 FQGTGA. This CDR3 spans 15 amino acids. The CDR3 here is CASSLRPDRGTEAFF. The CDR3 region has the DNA TGTGCCAGCAGCTTAAGGCCGGACAGGGGGACTGAAGCTTTCTTT.

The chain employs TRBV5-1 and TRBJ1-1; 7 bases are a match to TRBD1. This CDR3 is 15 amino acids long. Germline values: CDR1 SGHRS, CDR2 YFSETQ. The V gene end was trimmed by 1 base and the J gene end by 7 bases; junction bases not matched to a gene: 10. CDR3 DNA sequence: TGCGCCAGCAGCTTGAAATCCTCCGGGACAGATGAAGCTTTCTTT. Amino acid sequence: CASSLKSSGTDEAFF. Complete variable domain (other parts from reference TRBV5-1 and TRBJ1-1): KAGVTQTPRYLIKTRGQQVTLSCSPISGHRSVSWYQQTPGQGLQFLFEYFSETQRNKGNFPGRFSGRQFSNSRSEMNVSTLELGDSALYLCASSLKSSGTDEAFFGQGTRLTVV.

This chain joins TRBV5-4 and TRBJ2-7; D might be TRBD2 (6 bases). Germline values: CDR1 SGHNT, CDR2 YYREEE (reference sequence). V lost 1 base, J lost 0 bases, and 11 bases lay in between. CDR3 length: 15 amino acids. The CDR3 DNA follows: TGTGCCAGCAGCTTGTCGGCGGGGAGCTCCTACGAGCAGTACTTC. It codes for CASSLSAGSSYEQYF.

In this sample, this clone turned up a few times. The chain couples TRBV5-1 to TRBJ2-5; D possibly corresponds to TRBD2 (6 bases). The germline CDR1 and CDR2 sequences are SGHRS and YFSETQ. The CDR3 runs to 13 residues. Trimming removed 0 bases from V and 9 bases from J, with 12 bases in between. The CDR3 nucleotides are TGCGCCAGCAGCTTGGTTGACGGCGGGGCCCAGTACTTC. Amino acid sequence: CASSLVDGGAQYF.

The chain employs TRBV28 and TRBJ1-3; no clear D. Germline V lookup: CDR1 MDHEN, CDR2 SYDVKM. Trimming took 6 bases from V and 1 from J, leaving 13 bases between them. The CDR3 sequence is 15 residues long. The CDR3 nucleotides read TGTGCCAGCAGCAATCCGACGGGTTCTGGAAACACCATATATTTT. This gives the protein CASSNPTGSGNTIYF.

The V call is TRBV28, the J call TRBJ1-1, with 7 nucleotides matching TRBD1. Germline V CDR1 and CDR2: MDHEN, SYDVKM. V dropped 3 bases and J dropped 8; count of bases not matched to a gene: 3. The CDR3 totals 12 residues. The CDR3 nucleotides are TGTGCCAGCAGTTTCGAGACAGGGGAAGCTTTCTTT. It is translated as CASSFETGEAFF. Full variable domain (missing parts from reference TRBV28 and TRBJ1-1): DVKVTQSSRYLVKRTGEKVFLECVQDMDHENMFWYRQDPGLGLRLIYFSYDVKMKEKGDIPEGYSVSREKKERFSLILESASTNQTSMYLCASSFETGEAFFGQGTRLTVV.

The CDR3 sequence: CASSFHGSGINGYTF. DNA for the CDR3: TGTGCCAGCAGCTTCCACGGGTCGGGGATCAATGGCTACACCTTC. J is TRBJ1-2 and V is TRBV5-4; D gene uncertain. Germline CDR1 and CDR2: SGHNT and YYREEE (reference sequence). V lost 2 bases and J lost 6, with 17 bases in between. This CDR3 has 15 amino acids.